This is a list of T cell receptor beta chains from one sample in a study of blood T cell repertoires in COVID-19. Produced via immunoSEQ multiplex PCR; TCRdb's table is partial and in-frame only. There are more than 250,000 clones in the sample; approximately 90% occur only once, and 5.5% to 6% lies in the top ten. The sequencing input was PBMCs or T cells enriched from blood (not recorded which). These TCRs come from a woman in her thirties who had recovered from COVID-19. Both conserved end residues are part of each CDR3. D genes are given only for firm matches. Size is omitted from some rows. Given values are once, few, many or a class for expanded clones.

>TRBV6-5|.|.|TRBJ1-2|13
TGTGCCAGCAGCGGTCCCCTCGGGGTCGGCTACACCTTC
CASSGPLGVGYTF
>TRBV30|.|TRBD1|TRBJ1-2|12
TGTGCCTGGAAAGGACAGGTAGGAGGCTACACCTTC
CAWKGQVGGYTF
>TRBV7-3|.|.|TRBJ2-1|14
TGTGCCAGCAGCGCGGGATATACGGGCAGTGAGCAGTTCTTC
CASSAGYTGSEQFF
>TRBV19|.|.|TRBJ1-1|14
TGTGCCAGTAGTATTGCTCCTGACAGACCTGAAGCTTTCTTT
CASSIAPDRPEAFF
>TRBV12-5|.|TRBD2|TRBJ2-2|19
TGTGCTAGTGGTTTTCGGGCTAGCGGTGTCCACGCGAACACCGGGGAGCTGTTTTTT
CASGFRASGVHANTGELFF
>TRBV19|.|.|TRBJ1-1|14
TGTGCCAGTGAAGCGGACGGATTGAACACTGAAGCTTTCTTT
CASEADGLNTEAFF
>TRBV4-1|.|.|TRBJ1-1|16
TGCGCCAGCAGCCAAGATCCACCCGGAGTGAACACTGAAGCTTTCTTT
CASSQDPPGVNTEAFF
>TRBV7-9|once|TRBD1|TRBJ1-4|15
TGTGCCAGCAGCCCGTGGGACAGGGGTAATGAAAAACTGTTTTTT
CASSPWDRGNEKLFF
>TRBV27|once|.|TRBJ1-1|14
TGTGCCAGCCTCCCCCATCCGGGGAACACTGAAGCTTTCTTT
CASLPHPGNTEAFF
>TRBV19|.|TRBD1|TRBJ2-7|13
TGTGCCAGTAGTGGGACAGGGTCCTACGAGCAGTACTTC
CASSGTGSYEQYF
>TRBV10-3|once|TRBD1|TRBJ1-1|14
TGTGCCATAGGCTCCGGGACAGCGAACACTGAAGCTTTCTTT
CAIGSGTANTEAFF